The 2 T cell receptor beta chains listed next were all sequenced from one sample in a study of CD8 T cells in Susac syndrome. Random-hexamer reverse transcription was applied to roughly 0.5 to 1 ug RNA. TCRdb processed the immunoSEQ multiplex PCR reads anew with MiXCR; each CDR3 protein has one entry. The data contain 100,000 to 150,000 distinct CDR3 sequences, around 94% of them singletons. What was sequenced was CD8+ T cells from PBMCs. The receptors were gathered from a human donor with Susac syndrome.

The genes are TRBV7-9 and TRBJ1-1; the D is unclear. Trimming cost V 11 bases and J 0 bases, with 10 bases left between them. The CDR3 length is 12 residues. Germline values: CDR1 SEHNR, CDR2 FQNEAQ (reference sequence). CDR3 in DNA: TGTGCCCATGAACAAATGAACACTGAAGCTTTCTTT. It translates to CAHEQMNTEAFF. Complete variable domain (other parts from reference TRBV7-9 and TRBJ1-1): DTGVSQNPRHKITKRGQNVTFRCDPISEHNRLYWYRQTLGQGPEFLTYFQNEAQLEKSRLLSDRFSAERPKGSFSTLEIQRTEQGDSAMYLCAHEQMNTEAFFGQGTRLTVV.

The chain carries TRBV5-6 and TRBJ2-3; D perhaps matches TRBD2 (6 bases). The V end lost 0 bases, the J end lost 2 bases, and 16 bases lay between the germline ends. The CDR3 sequence is 17 residues long. In germline, CDR1 is SGHDT, CDR2 YYEEEE. CDR3 bases: TGTGCCAGCAGCTTGGAGGGATCGGGGGAGAACACAGATACGCAGTATTTT. Translation gives CASSLEGSGENTDTQYF. The complete variable domain, with remaining parts taken from reference TRBV5-6 and TRBJ2-3, reads DAGVTQSPTHLIKTRGQQVTLRCSPKSGHDTVSWYQQALGQGPQFIFQYYEEEERQRGNFPDRFSGHQFPNYSSELNVNALLLGDSALYLCASSLEGSGENTDTQYFGPGTRLTVL.